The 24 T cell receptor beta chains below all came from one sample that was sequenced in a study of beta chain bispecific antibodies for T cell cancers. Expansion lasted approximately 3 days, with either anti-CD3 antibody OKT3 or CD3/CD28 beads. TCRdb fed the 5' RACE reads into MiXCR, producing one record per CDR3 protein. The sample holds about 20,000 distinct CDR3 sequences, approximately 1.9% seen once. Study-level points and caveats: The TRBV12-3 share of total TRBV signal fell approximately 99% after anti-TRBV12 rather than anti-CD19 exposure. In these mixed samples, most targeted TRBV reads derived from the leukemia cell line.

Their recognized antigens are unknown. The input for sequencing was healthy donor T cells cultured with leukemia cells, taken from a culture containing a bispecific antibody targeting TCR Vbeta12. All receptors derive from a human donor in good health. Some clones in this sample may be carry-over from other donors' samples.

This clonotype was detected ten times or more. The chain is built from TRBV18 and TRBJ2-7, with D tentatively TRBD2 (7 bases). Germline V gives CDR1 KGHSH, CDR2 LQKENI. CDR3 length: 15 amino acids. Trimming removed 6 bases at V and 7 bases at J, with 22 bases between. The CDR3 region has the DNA TGTGCCAGCTCCTATGATGGAGGGGGGGCTCGGGAGCAGTACTTC. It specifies CASSYDGGGAREQYF. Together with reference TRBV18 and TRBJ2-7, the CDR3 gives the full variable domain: NAGVMQNPRHLVRRRGQEARLRCSPMKGHSHVYWYRQLPEEGLKFMVYLQKENIIDESGMPKERFSAEFPKEGPSILRIQQVVRGDSAAYFCASSYDGGGAREQYFGPGTRLTVT.

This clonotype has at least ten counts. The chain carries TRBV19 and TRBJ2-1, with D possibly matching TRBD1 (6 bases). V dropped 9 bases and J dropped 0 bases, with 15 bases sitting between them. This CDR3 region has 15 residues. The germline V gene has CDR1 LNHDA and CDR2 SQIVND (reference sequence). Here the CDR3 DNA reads TGTGCCAGCACAGGGACATCGAGCTCCTACAATGAGCAGTTCTTC. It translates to CASTGTSSSYNEQFF.

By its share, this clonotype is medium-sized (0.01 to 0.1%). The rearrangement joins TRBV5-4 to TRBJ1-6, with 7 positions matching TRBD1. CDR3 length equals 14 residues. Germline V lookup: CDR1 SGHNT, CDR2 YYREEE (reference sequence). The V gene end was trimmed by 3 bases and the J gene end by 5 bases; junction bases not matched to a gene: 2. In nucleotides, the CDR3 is TGTGCCAGCAGCTCAGGGGGACATAATTCACCCCTCCACTTT. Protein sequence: CASSSGGHNSPLHF.

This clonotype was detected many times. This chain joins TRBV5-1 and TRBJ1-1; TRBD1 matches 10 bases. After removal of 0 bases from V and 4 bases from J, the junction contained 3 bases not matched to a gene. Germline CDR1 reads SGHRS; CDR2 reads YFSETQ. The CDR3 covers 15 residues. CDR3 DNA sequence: TGCGCCAGCAGCTTGGGGGACAGGGGCGCCACTGAAGCTTTCTTT. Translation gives CASSLGDRGATEAFF.

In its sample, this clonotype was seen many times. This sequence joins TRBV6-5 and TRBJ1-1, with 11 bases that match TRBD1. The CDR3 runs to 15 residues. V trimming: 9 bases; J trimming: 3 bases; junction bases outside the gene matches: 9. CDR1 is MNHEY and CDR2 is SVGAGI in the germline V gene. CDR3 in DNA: TGTGCCAGTACGGACAGGGGGCCAGGGGACACTGAAGCTTTCTTT. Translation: CASTDRGPGDTEAFF.

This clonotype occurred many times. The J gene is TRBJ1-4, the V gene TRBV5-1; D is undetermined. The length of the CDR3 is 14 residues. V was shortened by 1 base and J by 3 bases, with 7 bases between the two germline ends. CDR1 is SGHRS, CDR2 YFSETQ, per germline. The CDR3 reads CASSLQLPNEKLFF. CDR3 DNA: TGCGCCAGCAGCTTGCAGCTCCCTAATGAAAAACTGTTTTTT. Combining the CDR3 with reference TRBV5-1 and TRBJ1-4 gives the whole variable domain KAGVTQTPRYLIKTRGQQVTLSCSPISGHRSVSWYQQTPGQGLQFLFEYFSETQRNKGNFPGRFSGRQFSNSRSEMNVSTLELGDSALYLCASSLQLPNEKLFFGSGTQLSVL.

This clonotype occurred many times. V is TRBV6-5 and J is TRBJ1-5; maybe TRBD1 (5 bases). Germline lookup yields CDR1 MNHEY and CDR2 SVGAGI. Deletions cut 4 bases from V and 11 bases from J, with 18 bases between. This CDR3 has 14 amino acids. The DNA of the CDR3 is TGTGCCAGCAGTTCCCCCTCCTCATCAGGGTCCCAGCATTTT. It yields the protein CASSSPSSSGSQHF.

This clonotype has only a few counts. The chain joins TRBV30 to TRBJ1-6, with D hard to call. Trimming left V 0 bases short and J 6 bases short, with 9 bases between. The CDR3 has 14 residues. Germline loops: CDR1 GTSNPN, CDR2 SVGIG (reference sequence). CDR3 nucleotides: TGTGCCTGGAGTGTAGACCGGGTTAATTCACCCCTCCACTTT. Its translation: CAWSVDRVNSPLHF. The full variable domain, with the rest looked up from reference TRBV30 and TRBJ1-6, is SQTIHQWPATLVQPVGSPLSLECTVEGTSNPNLYWYRQAAGRGLQLLFYSVGIGQISSEVPQNLSASRPQDRQFILSSKKLLLSDSGFYLCAWSVDRVNSPLHFGNGTRLTVT.

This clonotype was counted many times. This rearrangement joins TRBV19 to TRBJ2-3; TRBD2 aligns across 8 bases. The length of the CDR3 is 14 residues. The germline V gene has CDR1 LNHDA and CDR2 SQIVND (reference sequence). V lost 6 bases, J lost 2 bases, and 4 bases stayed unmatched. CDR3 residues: CASRKRGTTDTQYF. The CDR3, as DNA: TGTGCCAGTAGGAAGCGGGGGACCACAGATACGCAGTATTTT.

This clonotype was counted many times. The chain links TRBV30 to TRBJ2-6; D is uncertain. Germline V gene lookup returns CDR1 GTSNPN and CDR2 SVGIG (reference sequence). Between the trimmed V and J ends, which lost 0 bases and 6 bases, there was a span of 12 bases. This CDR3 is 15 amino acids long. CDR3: CAWSVRGMSANVLTF. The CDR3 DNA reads TGTGCCTGGAGTGTGAGAGGTATGTCGGCCAACGTCCTGACTTTC.

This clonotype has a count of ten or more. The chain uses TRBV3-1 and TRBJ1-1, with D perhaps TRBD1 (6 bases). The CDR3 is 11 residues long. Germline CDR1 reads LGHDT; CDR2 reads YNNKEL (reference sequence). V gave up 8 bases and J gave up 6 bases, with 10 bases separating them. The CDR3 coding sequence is TGTGCCAGCCTCGGGGGCGCTGAAGCTTTCTTT. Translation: CASLGGAEAFF.

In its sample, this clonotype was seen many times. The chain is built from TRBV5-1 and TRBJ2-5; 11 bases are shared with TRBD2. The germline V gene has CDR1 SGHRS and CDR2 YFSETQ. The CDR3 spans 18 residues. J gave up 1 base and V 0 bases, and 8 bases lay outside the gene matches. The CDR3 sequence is CASSLVTSGSLAQETQYF. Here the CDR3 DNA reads TGCGCCAGCAGCTTGGTAACTAGCGGGAGTCTCGCCCAAGAGACCCAGTACTTC.

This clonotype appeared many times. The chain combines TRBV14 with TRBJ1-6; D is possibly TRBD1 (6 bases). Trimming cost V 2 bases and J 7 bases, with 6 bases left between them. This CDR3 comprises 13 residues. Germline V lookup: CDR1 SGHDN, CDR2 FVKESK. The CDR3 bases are TGTGCCAGCAGCCAAACAGGGAATTCACCCCTCCACTTT. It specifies CASSQTGNSPLHF.

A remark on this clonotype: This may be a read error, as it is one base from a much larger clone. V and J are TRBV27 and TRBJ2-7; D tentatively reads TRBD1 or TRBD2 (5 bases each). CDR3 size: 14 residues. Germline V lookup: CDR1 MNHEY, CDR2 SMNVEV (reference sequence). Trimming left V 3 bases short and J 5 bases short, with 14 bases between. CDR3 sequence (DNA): TGTGCCAGCAGTTTCGTCGCCTCGGGGCACGAGCAGTACTTC. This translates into CASSFVASGHEQYF.

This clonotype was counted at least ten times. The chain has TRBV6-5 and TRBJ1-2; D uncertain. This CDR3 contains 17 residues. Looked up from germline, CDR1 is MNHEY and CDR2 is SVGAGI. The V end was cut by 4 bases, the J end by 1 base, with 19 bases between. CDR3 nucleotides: TGTGCCAGCAGTTCCCCAGGACGCCCGGGCCTTAACTATGGCTACACCTTC. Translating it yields CASSSPGRPGLNYGYTF.

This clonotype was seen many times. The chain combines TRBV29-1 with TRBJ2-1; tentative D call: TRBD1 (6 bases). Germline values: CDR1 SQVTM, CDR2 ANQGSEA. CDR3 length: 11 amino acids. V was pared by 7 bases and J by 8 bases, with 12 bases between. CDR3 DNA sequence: TGCAGCGGAACAGGGTTGGATGAGCAGTTCTTC. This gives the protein CSGTGLDEQFF.

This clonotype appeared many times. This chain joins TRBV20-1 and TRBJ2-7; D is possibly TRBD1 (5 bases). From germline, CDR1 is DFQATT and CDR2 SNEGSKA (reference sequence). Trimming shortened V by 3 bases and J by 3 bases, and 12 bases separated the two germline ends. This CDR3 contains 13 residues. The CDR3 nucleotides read TGCAGTGCTAGGGGAACAGGATACTACGAGCAGTACTTC. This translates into CSARGTGYYEQYF.

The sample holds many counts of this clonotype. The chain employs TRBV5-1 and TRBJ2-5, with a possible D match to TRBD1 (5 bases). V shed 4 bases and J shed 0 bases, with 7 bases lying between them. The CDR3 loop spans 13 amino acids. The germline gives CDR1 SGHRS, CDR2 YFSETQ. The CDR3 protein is CASSKGDQETQYF. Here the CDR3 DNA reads TGCGCCAGCAGCAAAGGGGACCAAGAGACCCAGTACTTC.

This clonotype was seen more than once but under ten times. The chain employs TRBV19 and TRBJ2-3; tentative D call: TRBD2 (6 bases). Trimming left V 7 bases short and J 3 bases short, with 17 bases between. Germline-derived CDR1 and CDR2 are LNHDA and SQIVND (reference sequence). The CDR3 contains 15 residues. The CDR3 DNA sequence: TGTGCCAGTAAATGGGGGGAGCGAGCAACAGATACGCAGTATTTT. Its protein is CASKWGERATDTQYF.

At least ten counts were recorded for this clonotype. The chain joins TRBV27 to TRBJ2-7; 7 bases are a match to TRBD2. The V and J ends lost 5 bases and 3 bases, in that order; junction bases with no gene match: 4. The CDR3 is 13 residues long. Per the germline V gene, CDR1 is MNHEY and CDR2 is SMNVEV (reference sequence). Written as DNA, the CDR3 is TGTGCCAGCAGTCCGGCTAGCGGCTACGAGCAGTACTTC. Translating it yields CASSPASGYEQYF.

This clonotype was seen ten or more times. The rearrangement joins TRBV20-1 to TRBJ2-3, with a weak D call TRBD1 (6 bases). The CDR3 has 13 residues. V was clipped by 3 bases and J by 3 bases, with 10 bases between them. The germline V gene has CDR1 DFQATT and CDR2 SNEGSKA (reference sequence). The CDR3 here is CSARGAATDTQYF. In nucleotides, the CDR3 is TGCAGTGCTAGGGGGGCCGCAACAGATACGCAGTATTTT.

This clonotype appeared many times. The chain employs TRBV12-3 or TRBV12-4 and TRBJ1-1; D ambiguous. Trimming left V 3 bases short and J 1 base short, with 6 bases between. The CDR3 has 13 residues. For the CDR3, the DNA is TGTGCCAGCAGTTTTCGGGGGAACACTGAAGCTTTCTTT. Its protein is CASSFRGNTEAFF.

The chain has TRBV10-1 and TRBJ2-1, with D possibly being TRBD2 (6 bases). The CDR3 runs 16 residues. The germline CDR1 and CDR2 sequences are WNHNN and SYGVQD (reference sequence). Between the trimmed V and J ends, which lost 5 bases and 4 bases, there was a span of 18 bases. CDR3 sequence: CASSLEGGTAYNEQFF. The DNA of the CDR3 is TGCGCCAGCAGTCTTGAAGGCGGGACGGCGTACAATGAGCAGTTCTTC.

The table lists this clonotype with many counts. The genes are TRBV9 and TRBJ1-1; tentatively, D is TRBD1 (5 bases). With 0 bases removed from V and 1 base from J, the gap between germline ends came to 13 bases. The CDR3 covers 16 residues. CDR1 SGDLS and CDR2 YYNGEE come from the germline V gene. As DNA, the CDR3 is TGTGCCAGCAGCGTAGTCCCCCCGGGGGGGAACACTGAAGCTTTCTTT. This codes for CASSVVPPGGNTEAFF.